This T cell receptor (beta chain) stems from a study of shared clonotypes between healthy human individuals. Sequenced by immunoSEQ multiplex PCR; TCRdb stores in-frame clones only, minus some. The sample records approximately 1,000,000 clones, approximately 80% being singletons. A CD45RA-negative memory subset and a CD45RA+ naive subset were separated from the CD4+ cells. The CDR3 has 14 amino acids. The chain employs TRBV21-1 and TRBJ2-7; the D call TRBD1 from the table was never checked on the DNA. TRBV21-1 is a pseudogene segment. This TCR derives from a man aged 18 to 29 in good health. Some clones in this sample may be carry-over from other donors' samples. Sequenced sample: memory CD4+ T cells from PBMCs. This sample's subset: CD45RA-negative fraction. DNA for the CDR3: TGTGCCAGCAGCACCCGACAGGTCTCCTACGAGCAGTACTTC. This sequence encodes CASSTRQVSYEQYF.